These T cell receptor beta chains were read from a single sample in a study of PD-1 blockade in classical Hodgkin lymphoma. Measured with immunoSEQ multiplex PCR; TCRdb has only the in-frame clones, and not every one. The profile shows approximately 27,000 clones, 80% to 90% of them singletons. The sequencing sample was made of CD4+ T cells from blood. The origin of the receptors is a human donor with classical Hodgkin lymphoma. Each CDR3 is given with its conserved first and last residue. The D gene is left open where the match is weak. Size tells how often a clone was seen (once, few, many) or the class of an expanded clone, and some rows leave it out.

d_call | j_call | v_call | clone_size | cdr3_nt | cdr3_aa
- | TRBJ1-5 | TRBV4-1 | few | TGCGCCAGCAGCTCAGACCGAAATCAGCCCCAGCATTTT | CASSSDRNQPQHF
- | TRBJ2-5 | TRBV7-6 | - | TGTGCCAGCAGCCGATCGAAGACCCAGTACTTC | CASSRSKTQYF
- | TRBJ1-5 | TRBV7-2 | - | TGTGCCAGCAGCTGGACGGGGAATCAGCCCCAGCATTTT | CASSWTGNQPQHF
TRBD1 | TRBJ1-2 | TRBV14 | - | TGTGCCAGCAGCCATCTGGCAGGGGGCTATGGCTACACCTTC | CASSHLAGGYGYTF
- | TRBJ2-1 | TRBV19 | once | TGTGCCAGTATGGAGACCATGGGATACAATGAGCAGTTCTTC | CASMETMGYNEQFF
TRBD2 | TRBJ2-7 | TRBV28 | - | TGTGCCAGCAGCCGGACTAGCGCCTACACCTACGAGCAGTACTTC | CASSRTSAYTYEQYF
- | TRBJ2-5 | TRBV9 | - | TGTGCCAGCAGCGTAGCTTCAGGGAGCCTCCAAGAGACCCAGTACTTC | CASSVASGSLQETQYF
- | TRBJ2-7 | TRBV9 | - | TGTGCCAGCAGCCACCACCCTGACACTCGAGAAAAATACGAGCAGTACTTC | CASSHHPDTREKYEQYF
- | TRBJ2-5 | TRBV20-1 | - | TGCAGTGCTAGACCCGAAGAGACCCAGTACTTC | CSARPEETQYF
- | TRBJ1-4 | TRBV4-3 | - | TGCGCCAGCAGCCAGCATCGGGGAGCAACTAATGAAAAACTGTTTTTT | CASSQHRGATNEKLFF
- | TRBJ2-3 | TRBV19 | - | TGTGCCAGTAGTATTGGTTTCGGCACAGATACGCAGTATTTT | CASSIGFGTDTQYF
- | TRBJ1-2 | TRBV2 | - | TGTGCCAGCAGTGGTAGGGGGGCGAACTATGGCTACACCTTC | CASSGRGANYGYTF
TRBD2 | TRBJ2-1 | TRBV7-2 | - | TGTGCCAGCAAGCTACGGGGGACTAGCGGTTACAATGAGCAGTTCTTC | CASKLRGTSGYNEQFF
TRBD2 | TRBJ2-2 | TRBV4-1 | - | TGCGCCAGCAGCCAATTAGCGGGAGTGGGCGGGGAGCTGTTTTTT | CASSQLAGVGGELFF
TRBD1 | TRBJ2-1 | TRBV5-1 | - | TGCGCCAGCAGCTTGTCGGGGACAGGGGTCTACAATGAGCAGTTCTTC | CASSLSGTGVYNEQFF
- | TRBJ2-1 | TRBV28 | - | TGTGCCAGCAGTTTGTGGGGGAAGGTGGAGCAGTTCTTC | CASSLWGKVEQFF
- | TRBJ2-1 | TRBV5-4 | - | TGTGCCAGCAGCCAGGTTTCGGTTTATCGCAATGAGCAGTTCTTC | CASSQVSVYRNEQFF
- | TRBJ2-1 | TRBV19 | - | TGTGCCAGTATGAGGAGCTCCTACAATGAGCAGTTCTTC | CASMRSSYNEQFF
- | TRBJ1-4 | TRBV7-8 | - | TGTGCCAGCAGCTTTGGAGCCCTATATAATGAAAAACTGTTTTTT | CASSFGALYNEKLFF
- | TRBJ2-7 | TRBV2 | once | TGTGCCAGCAGTGAAGTTCAGGGGAGGGTCGAGCAGTACTTC | CASSEVQGRVEQYF
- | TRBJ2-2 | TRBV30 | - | TGTGCCTGGAGTGTAGAGTACAGTTTAGCGGAAAAGAACACCGGGGAGCTGTTTTTT | CAWSVEYSLAEKNTGELFF
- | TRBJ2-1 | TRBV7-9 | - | TGTGCCAGCACCCCTAGCTGGGAGAACAATGAGCAGTTCTTC | CASTPSWENNEQFF
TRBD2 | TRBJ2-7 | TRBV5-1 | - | TGCGCCAGCAGCTACTCACTAGCGGGAGTGGGAGAGCAGTACTTC | CASSYSLAGVGEQYF
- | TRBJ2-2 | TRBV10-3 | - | TGTGCCATCAGCCATGGACCTGAGACTGGGGAGCTGTTTTTT | CAISHGPETGELFF
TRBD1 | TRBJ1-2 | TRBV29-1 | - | TGCAGCTCCCGACAGGGGATCAACTATGGCTACACCTTC | CSSRQGINYGYTF
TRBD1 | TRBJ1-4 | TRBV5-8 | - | TGTGCCAGCAGCTTTCAGGGACAGGGGTTTGAAAAACTGTTTTTT | CASSFQGQGFEKLFF